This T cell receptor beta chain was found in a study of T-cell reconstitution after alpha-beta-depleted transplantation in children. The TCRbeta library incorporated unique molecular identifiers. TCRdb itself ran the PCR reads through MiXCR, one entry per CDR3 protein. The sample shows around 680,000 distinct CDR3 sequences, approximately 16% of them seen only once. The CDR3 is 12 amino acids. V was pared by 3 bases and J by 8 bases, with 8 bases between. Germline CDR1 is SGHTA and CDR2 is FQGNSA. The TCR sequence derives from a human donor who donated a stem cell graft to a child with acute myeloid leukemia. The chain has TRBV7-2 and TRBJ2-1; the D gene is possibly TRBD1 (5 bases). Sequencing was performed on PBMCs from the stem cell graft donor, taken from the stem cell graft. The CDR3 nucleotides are TGTGCCAGCAGCTTCAGGGTTCATGAGCAGTTCTTC. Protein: CASSFRVHEQFF.